The clone carrying this TCR beta chain was seen ten or more times. This sample is part of a study of T-cell reconstitution after alpha-beta-depleted transplantation in children. The CDR3 runs 16 residues. Germline-derived CDR1 and CDR2 are DFQATT and SNEGSKA (reference sequence). Trimming took 3 bases from V and 8 from J; bases not matched to a gene: 15. TCRbeta library construction was performed incorporating unique molecular identifiers. In TCRdb, the PCR reads were re-called with MiXCR into one record per CDR3 protein. The sample has over 150,000 distinct CDR3 sequences, more than 14% seen once; the top ten hold around 14%.

This TCR was sampled from a human donor who donated a stem cell graft to a child with acute lymphoblastic leukemia. The rearrangement uses TRBV20-1 and TRBJ2-1; 8 nucleotides match TRBD2. Here the sequenced sample was PBMCs from the stem cell graft donor, taken from the stem cell graft. The CDR3 here is CSASLTGTSSSHEQFF. The CDR3 DNA is TGCAGTGCTAGTTTGACCGGGACTAGTTCCTCCCATGAGCAGTTCTTC.